Listed below are T cell receptor beta chains from one sample, sequenced in a study of identifying expanded T cells in peripheral blood. TCRdb's copy holds only in-frame clones and misses some; the assay was immunoSEQ multiplex PCR. Of some 97,000 clones listed, over 80% were seen once; the top ten hold 4.5% to 6.5%. The sequencing input was blood. These receptors were obtained from a person between 18 and 75 years old in good health. The CDR3 runs from the conserved cysteine through the conserved F or W. A D gene is named only where the DNA matches it firmly. Size is stated for part of the rows, as once, few or many counts, or as a class when the clone is expanded.

d_call,j_call,clone_size,v_call,cdr3_aa,cdr3_nt
-,TRBJ1-2,once,TRBV6-6,CASSKTGFGYTF,TGTGCCAGCAGCAAGACAGGCTTTGGCTACACCTTC
TRBD1,TRBJ2-5,-,TRBV2,CASAGTGGETQYF,TGTGCCAGCGCAGGGACAGGCGGAGAGACCCAGTACTTC
TRBD1,TRBJ2-7,-,TRBV5-4,CASSLGSGTGVFEQYF,TGTGCCAGCAGCCTGGGATCCGGGACAGGGGTATTCGAGCAGTACTTC
-,TRBJ2-1,-,TRBV7-9,CASSRRAGPSDEQFF,TGTGCCAGCAGCCGAAGGGCCGGGCCCTCCGATGAGCAGTTCTTC
-,TRBJ2-1,-,TRBV5-4,CASSDRYSSYNEQFF,TGTGCCAGCAGCGATCGTTACAGCTCCTACAATGAGCAGTTCTTC
TRBD1,TRBJ1-2,-,TRBV4-3,CASSQIGQGGGGYTF,TGCGCCAGCAGCCAGATCGGACAGGGGGGAGGTGGCTACACCTTC
TRBD1,TRBJ2-7,-,TRBV4-1,CASSRRGQGGEQYF,TGCGCCAGCAGCCGAAGGGGACAGGGTGGCGAGCAGTACTTC
TRBD1,TRBJ2-7,-,TRBV30,CAWAGQVERHF,TGTGCCTGGGCGGGACAGGTAGAACGGCACTTC
TRBD2,TRBJ2-1,once,TRBV9,CASSVVGSGANNEQFF,TGTGCCAGCAGCGTAGTAGGAAGCGGGGCAAACAATGAGCAGTTCTTC
-,TRBJ2-7,-,TRBV5-1,CASSLGLYEQYF,TGCGCCAGCAGCTTGGGGCTCTACGAGCAGTACTTC
TRBD1,TRBJ1-4,-,TRBV11-2,CASSLGGTGFATNEKLFF,TGTGCCAGCAGCTTAGGCGGGACAGGGTTTGCAACTAATGAAAAACTGTTTTTT
-,TRBJ2-3,-,TRBV18,CASSPLRLPTDTQYF,TGTGCCAGCTCACCACTTCGACTACCCACAGATACGCAGTATTTT
-,TRBJ2-7,-,TRBV12-5,CASGFGVRGYEQYF,TGTGCTAGTGGTTTCGGGGTAAGGGGCTACGAGCAGTACTTC
-,TRBJ2-1,-,TRBV7-9,CASSLGGQGNEQFF,TGTGCCAGCAGCTTAGGAGGTCAGGGAAATGAGCAGTTCTTC
-,TRBJ1-6,-,TRBV5-4,CASSLSPVSNSPLHF,TGTGCCAGCAGCTTGAGTCCCGTTTCTAATTCACCCCTCCACTTT
-,TRBJ1-2,-,TRBV6-1,CASIHRWANYGYTF,TGTGCCAGCATCCACAGGTGGGCTAACTATGGCTACACCTTC
TRBD1,TRBJ1-4,-,TRBV30,CAWNRGGSEKLFF,TGTGCCTGGAACAGGGGGGGGAGTGAAAAACTGTTTTTT
-,TRBJ1-1,-,TRBV7-9,CASSTGGMNTEAFF,TGTGCCAGCAGCACCGGGGGTATGAACACTGAAGCTTTCTTT
-,TRBJ1-4,once,TRBV7-9,CASSLLGKQGFNEKLFF,TGTGCCAGCAGCTTACTGGGTAAACAAGGCTTCAATGAAAAACTGTTTTTT
-,TRBJ2-3,-,TRBV9,CASALMGTDTQYF,TGTGCCAGTGCTCTTATGGGCACAGATACGCAGTATTTT
-,TRBJ1-3,-,TRBV9,CASSGNMGGAAGNTIYF,TGTGCCAGCAGCGGAAACATGGGGGGCGCCGCTGGAAACACCATATATTTT
-,TRBJ2-7,-,TRBV9,CASSPFVGVQYF,TGTGCCAGCAGCCCTTTCGTGGGGGTGCAGTACTTC
TRBD1,TRBJ1-6,-,TRBV30,CAWRKKGTGSPLHF,TGTGCCTGGAGAAAGAAAGGGACAGGATCACCCCTCCACTTT
-,TRBJ2-7,-,TRBV27,CASSFGGAKYF,TGTGCCAGCAGTTTTGGAGGGGCTAAGTACTTC
TRBD2,TRBJ2-5,once,TRBV18,CASSPFGGQETQYF,TGTGCCAGCTCACCGTTCGGGGGGCAAGAGACCCAGTACTTC
-,TRBJ1-1,-,TRBV5-6,CASGINTEAFF,TGTGCCAGCGGAATAAACACTGAAGCTTTCTTT
-,TRBJ1-4,-,TRBV21-1,CASSKVWGRANEKLFF,TGTGCCAGCAGCAAAGTTTGGGGGCGGGCTAATGAAAAACTGTTTTTT